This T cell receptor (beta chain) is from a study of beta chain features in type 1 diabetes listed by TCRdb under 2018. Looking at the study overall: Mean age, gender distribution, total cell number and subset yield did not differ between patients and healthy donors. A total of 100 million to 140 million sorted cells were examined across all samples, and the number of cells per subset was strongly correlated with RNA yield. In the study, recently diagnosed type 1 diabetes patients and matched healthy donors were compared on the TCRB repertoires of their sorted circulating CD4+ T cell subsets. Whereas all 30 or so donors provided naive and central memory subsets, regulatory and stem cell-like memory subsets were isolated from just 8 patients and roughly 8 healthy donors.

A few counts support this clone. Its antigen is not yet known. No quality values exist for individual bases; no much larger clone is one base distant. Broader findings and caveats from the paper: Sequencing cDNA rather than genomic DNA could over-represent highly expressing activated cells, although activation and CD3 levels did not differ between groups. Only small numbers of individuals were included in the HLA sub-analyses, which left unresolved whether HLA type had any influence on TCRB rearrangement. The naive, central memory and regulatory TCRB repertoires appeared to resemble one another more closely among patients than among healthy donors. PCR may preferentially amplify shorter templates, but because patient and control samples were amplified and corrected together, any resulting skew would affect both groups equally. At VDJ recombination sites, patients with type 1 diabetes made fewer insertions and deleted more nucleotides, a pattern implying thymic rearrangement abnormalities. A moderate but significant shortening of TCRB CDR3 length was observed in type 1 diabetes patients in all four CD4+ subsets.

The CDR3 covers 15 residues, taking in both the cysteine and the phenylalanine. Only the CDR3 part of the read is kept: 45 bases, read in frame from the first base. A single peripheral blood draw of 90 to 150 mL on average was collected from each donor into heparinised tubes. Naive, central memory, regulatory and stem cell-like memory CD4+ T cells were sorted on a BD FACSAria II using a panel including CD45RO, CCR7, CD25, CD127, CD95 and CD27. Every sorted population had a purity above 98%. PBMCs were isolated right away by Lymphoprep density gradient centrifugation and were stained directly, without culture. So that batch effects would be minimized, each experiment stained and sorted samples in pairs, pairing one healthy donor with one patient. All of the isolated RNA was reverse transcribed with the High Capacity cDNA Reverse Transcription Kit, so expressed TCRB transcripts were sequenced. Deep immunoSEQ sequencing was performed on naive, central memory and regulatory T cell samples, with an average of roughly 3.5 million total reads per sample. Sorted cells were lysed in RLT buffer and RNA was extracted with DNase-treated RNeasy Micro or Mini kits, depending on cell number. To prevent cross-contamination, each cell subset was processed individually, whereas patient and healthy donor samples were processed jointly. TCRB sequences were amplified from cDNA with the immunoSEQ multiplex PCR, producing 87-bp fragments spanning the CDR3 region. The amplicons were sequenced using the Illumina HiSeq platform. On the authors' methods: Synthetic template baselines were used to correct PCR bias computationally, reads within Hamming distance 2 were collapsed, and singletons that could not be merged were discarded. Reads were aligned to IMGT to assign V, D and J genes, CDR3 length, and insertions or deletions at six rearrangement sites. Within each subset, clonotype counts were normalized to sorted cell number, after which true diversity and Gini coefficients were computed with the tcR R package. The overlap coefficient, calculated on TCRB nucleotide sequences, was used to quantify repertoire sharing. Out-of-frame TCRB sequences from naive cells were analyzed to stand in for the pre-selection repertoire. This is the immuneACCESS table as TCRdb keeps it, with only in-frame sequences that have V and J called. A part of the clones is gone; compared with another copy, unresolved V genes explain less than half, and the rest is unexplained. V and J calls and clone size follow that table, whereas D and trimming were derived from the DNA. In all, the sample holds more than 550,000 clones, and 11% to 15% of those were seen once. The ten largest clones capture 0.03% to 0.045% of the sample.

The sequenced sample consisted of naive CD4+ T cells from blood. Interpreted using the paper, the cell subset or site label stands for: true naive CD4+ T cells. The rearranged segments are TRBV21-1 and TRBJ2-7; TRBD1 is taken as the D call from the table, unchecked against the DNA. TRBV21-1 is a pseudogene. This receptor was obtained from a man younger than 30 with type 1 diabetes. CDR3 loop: CASSKEDRGDYEQYF. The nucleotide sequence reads TGTGCCAGCAGCAAAGAGGACAGGGGAGACTACGAGCAGTACTTC.